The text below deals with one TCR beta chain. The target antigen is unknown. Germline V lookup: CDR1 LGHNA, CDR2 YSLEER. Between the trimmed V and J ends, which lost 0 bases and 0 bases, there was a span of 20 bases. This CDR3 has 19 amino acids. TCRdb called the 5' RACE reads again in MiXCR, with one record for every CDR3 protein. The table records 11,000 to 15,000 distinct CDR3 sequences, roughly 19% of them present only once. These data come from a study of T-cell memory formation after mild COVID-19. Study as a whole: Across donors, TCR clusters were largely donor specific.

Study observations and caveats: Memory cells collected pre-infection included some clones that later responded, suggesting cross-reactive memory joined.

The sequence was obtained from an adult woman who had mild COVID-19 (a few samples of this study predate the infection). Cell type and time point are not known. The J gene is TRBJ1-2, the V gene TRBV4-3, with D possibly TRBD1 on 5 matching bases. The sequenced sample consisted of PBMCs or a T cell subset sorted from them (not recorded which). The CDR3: CASSQDGAVQTTANYGYTF. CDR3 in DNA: TGCGCCAGCAGCCAAGATGGGGCAGTCCAGACAACAGCTAACTATGGCTACACCTTC.